A selection of T cell receptor beta chains follows, all from one sample in a study of cytomegalovirus exposure and HLA in healthy donors. Assay: immunoSEQ multiplex PCR; the TCRdb copy retains only in-frame clones and omits some. This sample has 110,000 or so clones, with 60% to 80% found just once. Sequencing used PBMCs. The receptors were sampled from a woman in her twenties or thirties in good health and CMV-seropositive. Both conserved end residues are part of each CDR3. The D gene is left open where the match is weak. The size entry is marked missing in some rows and otherwise reads once, few, many or a size class.

V	size	J	D	DNA	CDR3
TRBV19	NA	TRBJ2-7	NA	TGTGCCAGTAGCCCACACCGCTCCTACGAGCAGTACTTC	CASSPHRSYEQYF
TRBV19	NA	TRBJ2-1	TRBD2	TGTGCCAGTAGTATAGATCTCGCTAGCGGGGGGAATGAGCAGTTCTTC	CASSIDLASGGNEQFF
TRBV5-1	NA	TRBJ1-6	NA	TGCGCCAGCAGCTCCGGTCTACTGAATTCACCCCTCCACTTT	CASSSGLLNSPLHF
TRBV6-4	NA	TRBJ2-7	TRBD2	TGTGCCAGCAGGATGCCCCCGGGACTAGCGGGGGGATTTAAAGACGAGCAGTACTTC	CASRMPPGLAGGFKDEQYF
TRBV9	once	TRBJ1-1	NA	TGTGCCAGCAGCGTAGGGGGGCGGGACACTGAAGCTTTCTTT	CASSVGGRDTEAFF
TRBV10-3	NA	TRBJ1-5	NA	TGTGCCATCAGTGACGCGGGTAGCAATCAGCCCCAGCATTTT	CAISDAGSNQPQHF
TRBV5-6	NA	TRBJ1-4	NA	TGTGCCAGCAGCTGGGGAGTGGAGGTCTCCCAGGAAAAACTGTTTTTT	CASSWGVEVSQEKLFF
TRBV27	NA	TRBJ2-7	TRBD2	TGTGCCAGCAGTTTATTTGGCGGGACTAGGTACTACGAGCAGTACTTC	CASSLFGGTRYYEQYF
TRBV6-5	NA	TRBJ1-5	NA	TGTGCCAGCAGTTTCTTCAGGGCTGACAGCAATCAGCCCCAGCATTTT	CASSFFRADSNQPQHF
TRBV5-1	few	TRBJ2-3	TRBD2	TGCGCCAGCAGCCCGGGACTAGCGGAGAGCACAGATACGCAGTATTTT	CASSPGLAESTDTQYF
TRBV7-3	NA	TRBJ2-3	TRBD2	TGTGCCAGCAGCGACCTAGCGGGAGCCACAGATACGCAGTATTTT	CASSDLAGATDTQYF
TRBV5-4	NA	TRBJ2-3	NA	TGTGCCAGCAGCTCACCCGGGAAGAAAGATACGCAGTATTTT	CASSSPGKKDTQYF
TRBV6-5	NA	TRBJ1-5	TRBD1	TGTGCCAGCAGTGGAGACAGGGGAAGCAATCAGCCCCAGCATTTT	CASSGDRGSNQPQHF
TRBV5-1	NA	TRBJ2-7	NA	TGCGCCAGCAGCATCGACAACTCCTACGAGCAGTACTTC	CASSIDNSYEQYF
TRBV30	few	TRBJ2-2	NA	TGTGCCTGGGGTACTGGGAACACCGGGGAGCTGTTTTTT	CAWGTGNTGELFF
TRBV28	few	TRBJ1-4	TRBD1	TGTGCCAGCAGTTCAGGACAGGGTCCTGAAAAACTGTTTTTT	CASSSGQGPEKLFF
TRBV7-3	NA	TRBJ2-3	TRBD2	TGTGCCAGCAGCTTCTGGGGGGAGGGGACAGATACGCAGTATTTT	CASSFWGEGTDTQYF
TRBV19	NA	TRBJ2-1	NA	TGTGCCAGTAGTATAGATCGGGTGGTCGATGAGCAGTTCTTC	CASSIDRVVDEQFF
TRBV6-6	NA	TRBJ2-2	TRBD2	TGTGCCAGCAGTGCTACCCGACAGCCGGGGGGCGGGGAGCTGTTTTTT	CASSATRQPGGGELFF
TRBV11-3	NA	TRBJ2-7	TRBD1	TGTGCCAGCAGCTTAGGTAGAGGGGGCGAATACGAGCAGTACTTC	CASSLGRGGEYEQYF
TRBV5-4	NA	TRBJ1-2	NA	TGTGCCAGCAGCACCTGGGGGGTTGCTAACTATGGCTACACCTTC	CASSTWGVANYGYTF
TRBV5-5	NA	TRBJ1-1	TRBD1	TGTGCCACCCTAGGGACAGGGGGAAATGGGAGGACTGAAGCTTTCTTT	CATLGTGGNGRTEAFF
TRBV2	NA	TRBJ1-1	TRBD1	TGTGCCAGCAGTCTTAGGACAGGGGCCACTGAAGCTTTCTTT	CASSLRTGATEAFF
TRBV11-2	once	TRBJ1-2	TRBD1	TGTGCCAGCAGCTTTACAGGGGGAGGTGGCTACACCTTC	CASSFTGGGGYTF
TRBV4-1	NA	TRBJ1-6	TRBD1	TGCGCCAGCAGCCAAAGAACAGGGGACAATTCACCCCTCCACTTT	CASSQRTGDNSPLHF
TRBV2	NA	TRBJ2-3	NA	TGTGCCAGCAGTGGTGAGTTGCCAGATACGCAGTATTTT	CASSGELPDTQYF
TRBV27	few	TRBJ1-1	NA	TGTGCCAGCAGACGGGGAGGGTTAAACACTGAAGCTTTCTTT	CASRRGGLNTEAFF
TRBV5-4	NA	TRBJ2-2	TRBD2	TGTGCCAGCAGCCGCTGGGGGGGAGTGCTCACCGGGGAGCTGTTTTTT	CASSRWGGVLTGELFF
TRBV30	NA	TRBJ1-5	TRBD1	TGTGCCTGGAGTACAGGGGGCAATCAGCCCCAGCATTTT	CAWSTGGNQPQHF
TRBV4-1	NA	TRBJ1-1	NA	TGCGCCAGCAGCCCAGGGGAAGGCACTGAAGCTTTCTTT	CASSPGEGTEAFF
TRBV30	NA	TRBJ1-1	TRBD1	TGTGCCTGGAGTCCTACTCTTGACAGGGAAGAGCTTCGGTTT	CAWSPTLDREELRF
TRBV5-1	NA	TRBJ2-3	TRBD2	TGCGCCAGCAGCCCCGGTCGCGGGGGGACAACCACAGATACGCAGTATTTT	CASSPGRGGTTTDTQYF
TRBV7-3	NA	TRBJ2-7	NA	TGTGCCAGCAGCCCCGATCAAACCTACGAGCAGTACTTC	CASSPDQTYEQYF
TRBV25-1	NA	TRBJ2-1	TRBD1	TGTGCCAGTAATTCCAGGGGGAGCCACTTAGGAAATGAGCAGTTCTTC	CASNSRGSHLGNEQFF
TRBV5-6	NA	TRBJ1-2	TRBD1	TGTGCCAGCAGCCAACAGGGGCTATTGAGGACTAACTATGGCTACACCTTC	CASSQQGLLRTNYGYTF
TRBV30	few	TRBJ1-2	NA	TGTGCCTGGAGTGCCACAGTCTATGGCTACACCTTC	CAWSATVYGYTF
TRBV2	NA	TRBJ2-7	TRBD1	TGTGCCAGCAGAAAATCCCCGGGACAGGGGACCTACGAGCAGTACTTC	CASRKSPGQGTYEQYF
TRBV6-4	NA	TRBJ2-1	TRBD1	TGTGCCAGCAGTGAAAACCCCCGGGACAGCTCCTACAATGAGCAGTTCTTC	CASSENPRDSSYNEQFF
TRBV30	NA	TRBJ2-1	TRBD2	TGTGCCTGGGTGACTAGCGGGGGGGCAAATGAGCAGTTCTTC	CAWVTSGGANEQFF
TRBV6-1	NA	TRBJ1-2	TRBD1	TGTGCCAGCAGTGAAGGGCAGGGGGCGCGTGGCTACACCTTC	CASSEGQGARGYTF
TRBV9	NA	TRBJ2-1	TRBD2	TGTGCCAGCAGGGGCGGGAGCTCCTACAATGAGCAGTTCTTC	CASRGGSSYNEQFF
TRBV11-3	once	TRBJ2-3	NA	TGTGCCAGCAGCTCCACAGAAATTGATACGCAGTATTTT	CASSSTEIDTQYF
TRBV2	NA	TRBJ2-6	NA	TGTGCCAGCAGTATGACAGGAGGCTCTGGGGCCAACGTCCTGACTTTC	CASSMTGGSGANVLTF
TRBV11-1	NA	TRBJ2-1	TRBD2	TGTGCCAGCAGCTTCGGGACTAGCGGGATACTTGGCAATGAGCAGTTCTTC	CASSFGTSGILGNEQFF
TRBV4-1	NA	TRBJ2-7	TRBD1	TGCGCCAGCAGCCATATAGGGGGCGTAAAAACCTACGAGCAGTACTTC	CASSHIGGVKTYEQYF
TRBV2	NA	TRBJ1-5	NA	TGTGCCAGCAGTGTGGGCCTCTTAGCCCAGCATTTT	CASSVGLLAQHF
TRBV9	NA	TRBJ1-2	NA	TGTGCCAGCTCGCACAGGGACTATGGCTACACCTTC	CASSHRDYGYTF
TRBV23-1	NA	TRBJ1-4	NA	TGCGCCAGCAGCCCCGGGATACTTGAAAAACTGTTTTTT	CASSPGILEKLFF
TRBV18	NA	TRBJ2-2	NA	TGTGCCAGCTCACCGGGGGCCGAGAACACCGGGGAGCTGTTTTTT	CASSPGAENTGELFF
TRBV11-2	once	TRBJ1-5	NA	TGTGCCAGCAGCTTAGATCGGGATAATCAGCCCCAGCATTTT	CASSLDRDNQPQHF